The sequence of this T cell receptor (beta chain) was determined in a study of response to subunit inactivated influenza vaccine. About this clonotype itself: The antigen is unknown.

MiXCR, applied by TCRdb to the RT-PCR reads, yields one record per CDR3 protein. The table shows about 650,000 distinct CDR3 sequences, with around 13% occurring only once. Overall study results and limits: Each seasonal influenza vaccination recruits few new T cells, the authors suggested.

The specimen comprised PBMCs from blood, sampled 14 to 15 days before vaccination. The clonotype comes from a man over 45 who received an inactivated influenza vaccine.

The CDR3 loop reads CASSLAEYWDIQYF. CDR3 DNA: TGCGCCAGCAGCTTGGCCGAGTATTGGGACATTCAGTACTTC. The chain carries TRBV5-1 and TRBJ2-4; no firm D call. The length of the CDR3 is 14 residues. Germline CDR1 reads SGHRS; CDR2 reads YFSETQ. V dropped 0 bases and J dropped 8 bases, with 12 bases sitting between them. Full variable domain (outside the CDR3, taken from reference TRBV5-1 and TRBJ2-4): KAGVTQTPRYLIKTRGQQVTLSCSPISGHRSVSWYQQTPGQGLQFLFEYFSETQRNKGNFPGRFSGRQFSNSRSEMNVSTLELGDSALYLCASSLAEYWDIQYFGAGTRLSVL.